This passage covers 5 T cell receptor beta chains from one sample sequenced in a study of cytomegalovirus exposure and HLA in healthy donors. Researchers ran the PCR with 60 Vbeta and 13 Jbeta primers. The assay was immunoSEQ multiplex PCR, and TCRdb's table has in-frame clones only and misses some. The sample lists about 85,000 clones, 60% to 80% occurring once. Sequencing was done on a sample of PBMCs. These receptors were taken from a boy between 10 and 17 years old in good health and CMV-seronegative.

This clone was picked up one time. The J gene is TRBJ2-7, the V gene TRBV27, with 7 bases aligning to TRBD1. The germline gives CDR1 MNHEY, CDR2 SMNVEV (reference sequence). The CDR3 is made up of 15 amino acids. Trimming at V came to 0 bases and at J to 2 bases, leaving 4 bases not matched to a gene. CDR3 in amino acids: CASSLSGTAAYEQYF. The CDR3 DNA reads as TGTGCCAGCAGTTTATCGGGGACAGCAGCCTACGAGCAGTACTTC.

The genes are TRBV6-5 and TRBJ1-6, with 10 bases that match TRBD1. Germline-derived CDR1 and CDR2 are MNHEY and SVGAGI. The CDR3 covers 15 residues. The J segment lost 10 bases and the V segment lost 2 bases, leaving 5 bases of the junction unmatched. CDR3 loop: CASSYVGQGGSPLHF. For the CDR3, the DNA is TGTGCCAGCAGTTACGTTGGACAGGGGGGATCACCCCTCCACTTT.

The chain has TRBV18 and TRBJ1-2; D gene unclear. Per the germline V gene, CDR1 is KGHSH and CDR2 is LQKENI. CDR3 size: 15 residues. Trimming took 6 bases from V and 8 from J, leaving 22 bases between them. CDR3 amino acids: CASSPPEEGPSGYTF. The CDR3 region has the DNA TGTGCCAGCTCTCCCCCCGAAGAGGGTCCCTCGGGCTACACCTTC.

This clone was detected only once. The V call is TRBV30, the J call TRBJ2-5; no firm D call. Germline V lookup: CDR1 GTSNPN, CDR2 SVGIG (reference sequence). This CDR3 region has 13 residues. Trimming removed 2 bases from V and 2 bases from J, with 9 bases in between. In DNA, the CDR3 is TGTGCCTGGAGTAATGGAGAACAAGAGACCCAGTACTTC. Amino acids: CAWSNGEQETQYF.

The rearrangement joins TRBV7-2 to TRBJ1-1; 9 bases are shared with TRBD1. Per the germline V gene, CDR1 is SGHTA and CDR2 is FQGNSA. V was clipped by 4 bases and J by 4 bases; unmatched bases: 7. CDR3 length equals 15 residues. CDR3 amino acids: CASSSHRGRTTEAFF. Written as DNA, the CDR3 is TGTGCCAGCAGCTCACACAGGGGGCGGACCACTGAAGCTTTCTTT.